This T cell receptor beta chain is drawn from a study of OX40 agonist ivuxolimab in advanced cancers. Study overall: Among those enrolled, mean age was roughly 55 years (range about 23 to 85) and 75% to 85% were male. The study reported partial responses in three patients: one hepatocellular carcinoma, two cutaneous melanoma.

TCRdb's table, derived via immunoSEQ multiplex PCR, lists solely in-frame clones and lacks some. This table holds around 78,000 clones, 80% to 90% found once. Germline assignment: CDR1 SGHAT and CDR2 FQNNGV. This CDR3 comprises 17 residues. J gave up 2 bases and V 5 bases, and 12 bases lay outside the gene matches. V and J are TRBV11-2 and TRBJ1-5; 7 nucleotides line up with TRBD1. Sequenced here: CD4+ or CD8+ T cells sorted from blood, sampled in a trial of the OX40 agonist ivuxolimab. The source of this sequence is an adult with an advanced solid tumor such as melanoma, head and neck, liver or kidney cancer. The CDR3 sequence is CASSIRQGKLGNQPQHF. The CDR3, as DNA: TGTGCCAGCAGCATTCGACAGGGAAAATTGGGCAATCAGCCCCAGCATTTT.